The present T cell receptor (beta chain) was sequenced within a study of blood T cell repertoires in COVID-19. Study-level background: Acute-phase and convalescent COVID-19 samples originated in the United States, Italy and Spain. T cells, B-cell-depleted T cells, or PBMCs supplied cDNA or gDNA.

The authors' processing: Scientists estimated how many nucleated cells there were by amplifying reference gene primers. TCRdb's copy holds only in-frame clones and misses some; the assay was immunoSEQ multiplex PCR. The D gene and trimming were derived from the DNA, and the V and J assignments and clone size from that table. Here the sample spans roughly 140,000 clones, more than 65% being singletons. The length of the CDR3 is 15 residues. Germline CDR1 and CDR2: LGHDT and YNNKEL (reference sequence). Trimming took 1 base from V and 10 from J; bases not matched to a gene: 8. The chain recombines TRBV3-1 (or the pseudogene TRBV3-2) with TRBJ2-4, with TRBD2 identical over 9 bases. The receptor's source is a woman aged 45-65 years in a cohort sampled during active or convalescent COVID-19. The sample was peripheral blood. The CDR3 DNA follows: TGTGCCAGCAGCCAAGGGAGGACTAGCGTGGGGATTCAGTACTTC. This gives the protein CASSQGRTSVGIQYF.